Listed here are 7 T cell receptor beta chains from one sample, sequenced in a study of blood T cell repertoires in COVID-19 (dated by TCRdb to about 2020). The method was the immunoSEQ multiplex PCR assay. TCRdb obtained this table from immuneACCESS and retained in-frame rearrangements with V and J assigned. These tables miss some clones; where compared with another copy, unresolved V genes account for less than half of the shortfall, and the remainder is unexplained. For this sample the table gives 70,000 to 85,000 clones, of which roughly 87% were detected only once. The ten largest clonotypes hold 9.5% to 15% of the sample. Sequencing input: peripheral blood. These receptor sequences come from a man at least 80 years old with acute or convalescent COVID-19.

The J gene is TRBJ1-2, the V gene TRBV7-9; the match to TRBD1 covers 8 bases. This CDR3 comprises 15 residues. J was trimmed by 8 bases and V by 5 bases; bases with no gene match: 13. CDR1 and CDR2 from the germline V gene are SEHNR and FQNEAQ (reference sequence). CDR3 amino acids: CASSRSGTGRKGYTF. The DNA for the CDR3 is TGTGCCAGCAGCAGATCCGGGACAGGCCGGAAAGGCTACACCTTC.

The chain uses TRBV19 and TRBJ1-2, with TRBD1 identical over 7 bases. With 3 bases clipped from V and 8 bases from J, the junction kept 12 bases outside the gene matches. Germline V gives CDR1 LNHDA, CDR2 SQIVND (reference sequence). The CDR3 spans 15 residues. The CDR3 sequence is CASSIGDRVFRGYTF. DNA for the CDR3: TGTGCCAGTAGTATTGGAGACAGGGTCTTTAGAGGCTACACCTTC. Drawing the rest from reference TRBV19 and TRBJ1-2, the complete variable domain is DGGITQSPKYLFRKEGQNVTLSCEQNLNHDAMYWYRQDPGQGLRLIYYSQIVNDFQKGDIAEGYSVSREKKESFPLTVTSAQKNPTAFYLCASSIGDRVFRGYTFGSGTRLTVV.

This rearrangement joins TRBV24-1 to TRBJ2-1, with 8 bases lining up with TRBD2. Germline CDR1 and CDR2: KGHDR and SFDVKD. V was clipped by 9 bases and J by 0 bases; unmatched bases: 6. The CDR3 loop spans 15 amino acids. CDR3 nucleotide sequence: TGTGCCACCGCCTCCGGGGGGGGCTCCTACAATGAGCAGTTCTTC. Amino acids: CATASGGGSYNEQFF.

CDR3 sequence: CASSIDRDGTDTQYF. The CDR3 DNA follows: TGTGCCAGCAGCATAGACAGGGATGGCACAGATACGCAGTATTTT. This chain links TRBV11-1 with TRBJ2-3; 7 bases are shared with TRBD1. The trim removed 5 bases at V and 1 base at J, leaving 6 bases unmatched. Germline V gene sequence: CDR1 SGHAT, CDR2 FQDESV (reference sequence). This CDR3 region has 15 residues.

V usage is TRBV5-8 and J usage is TRBJ2-4, with a tentative D call TRBD1 (6 bases). CDR1 and CDR2 (germline): SGHTS, YDEGEE. This CDR3 is built from 15 residues. The V gene lost 4 bases and the J gene lost 6 bases, with 17 bases spanning the gap. Here the CDR3 reads CASSQRQAPVNIQYF. The CDR3 coding sequence is TGTGCCAGCAGCCAAAGACAGGCCCCGGTAAACATTCAGTACTTC.

The chain employs TRBV5-1 and TRBJ1-2; maybe TRBD1 (6 bases). Germline V gene lookup returns CDR1 SGHRS and CDR2 YFSETQ. The CDR3 totals 14 residues. The V gene lost 0 bases and the J gene lost 4 bases, with 10 bases spanning the gap. The CDR3: CASSLVGGGYGYTF. The CDR3 DNA reads as TGCGCCAGCAGCTTGGTTGGGGGCGGCTATGGCTACACCTTC.

This clone was detected only a few times. V and J are TRBV19 and TRBJ1-6; D possibly corresponds to TRBD1 (6 bases). Germline V gene lookup returns CDR1 LNHDA and CDR2 SQIVND (reference sequence). V was cut by 7 bases and J by 9 bases, with 22 bases left in between. The CDR3 totals 16 residues. The DNA of the CDR3 is TGTGCCAGTACCGATAACAGGGATATCTTAGGTTCACCCCTCCACTTT. It translates to CASTDNRDILGSPLHF.